One and the same sample provided the 27 T cell receptor beta chains below, sequenced in a study of radiotherapy plus CTLA-4 blockade in lung cancer. Repertoires were generated with immunoSEQ multiplex PCR, while TCRdb's copy carries only in-frame clones and drops some. Altogether approximately 97,000 clones are present, 83% being singletons, with the ten largest covering over 0.75%. Sequenced here: peripheral blood, sampled from a patient treated with radiotherapy plus ipilimumab. The receptors originated from a human donor with non-small cell lung cancer who had stable disease on radiotherapy plus ipilimumab.

This clone was picked up one time. The rearrangement joins TRBV4-2 to TRBJ2-1; possibly TRBD2 for D (5 bases). Germline lookup yields CDR1 LGHNA and CDR2 YNFKEQ. The length of the CDR3 is 16 residues. V was shortened by 0 bases and J by 6 bases, with 15 bases between the two germline ends. The CDR3 here is CASSQDGKGDGNEQFF. Here the CDR3 DNA reads TGTGCCAGCAGCCAAGATGGGAAGGGAGACGGCAATGAGCAGTTCTTC.

This chain uses TRBV27 with TRBJ2-5, with 8 bases that match TRBD1. Germline CDR1 MNHEY, CDR2 SMNVEV (reference sequence). The CDR3 consists of 14 residues. Unmatched junction bases numbered 5, after V lost 3 bases and J lost 5 bases. The CDR3 nucleotides are TGTGCCAGCAGTTTCAGACAGGGGTGGGAGACCCAGTACTTC. Translating gives CASSFRQGWETQYF.

This clone appeared once. The V and J genes are TRBV6-6 and TRBJ2-2; D is undetermined. This CDR3 spans 14 amino acids. V lost 8 bases and J 0 bases, leaving 10 bases between the germline ends. Germline V gene sequence: CDR1 MNHNY, CDR2 SVGAGI (reference sequence). The CDR3 nucleotides are TGTGCCAGCGGTCTAGGAACGAACACCGGGGAGCTGTTTTTT. It specifies CASGLGTNTGELFF.

The chain recombines TRBV5-1 with TRBJ1-5; 8 positions agree with TRBD1. Per the germline V gene, CDR1 is SGHRS and CDR2 is YFSETQ. With 3 bases clipped from V and 6 bases from J, the junction kept 5 bases outside the gene matches. This CDR3 has 14 residues. For the CDR3, the DNA is TGCGCCAGCAGCTCCGGACAGGGAAGTCAGCCCCAGCATTTT. Translating it yields CASSSGQGSQPQHF.

V and J are TRBV7-8 and TRBJ1-4, with TRBD1 matching 7 bases. This CDR3 has 15 residues. The germline V gene has CDR1 SGHVS and CDR2 FQNEAQ. V lost 7 bases to trimming and J lost 0 bases; unmatched junction nucleotides: 5. This CDR3 reads CASILGTATNEKLFF. In nucleotides, the CDR3 is TGTGCCAGCATTCTTGGGACAGCAACTAATGAAAAACTGTTTTTT.

The chain employs TRBV27 and TRBJ1-6; tentatively, D is TRBD1 (5 bases). This CDR3 has 12 residues. Germline V CDR1 and CDR2: MNHEY, SMNVEV (reference sequence). Trimming removed 1 base from V and 10 bases from J, with 5 bases in between. CDR3 protein: CASSLWGSPLHF. The CDR3 DNA sequence: TGTGCCAGCAGTTTATGGGGCTCACCCCTCCACTTT.

The chain combines TRBV28 with TRBJ2-5; D not certain. The J call may be faulty, since TRBJ2-7 better matches the DNA end. The CDR3 is 10 residues long. Germline V CDR1 and CDR2: MDHEN, SYDVKM. DNA for the CDR3: TGTGCCAGCAAGAAGGACGAGCAGTACTTC. Translating it yields CASKKDEQYF.

This clone appeared a single time. J is TRBJ1-1 and V is TRBV5-5; tentative D call: TRBD1 (6 bases). The germline gives CDR1 SGHKS, CDR2 YYEKEE (reference sequence). Trimming pared 1 base from V and 4 bases from J, leaving 14 bases between. This CDR3 contains 15 residues. The CDR3 loop reads CASSLSYRETTEAFF. Here the CDR3 DNA reads TGTGCCAGCAGCTTGTCGTACAGGGAGACCACTGAAGCTTTCTTT.

This chain connects TRBV28 to TRBJ2-7; TRBD1 matches at 7 bases. Germline trimming cut 2 bases from V and 5 bases from J; bases unmatched to any gene: 3. Germline V gene sequence: CDR1 MDHEN, CDR2 SYDVKM. CDR3 length: 13 amino acids. The CDR3 region is CASSLAGGHEQYF. The DNA for the CDR3 is TGTGCCAGCAGTTTAGCAGGGGGACACGAGCAGTACTTC.

The chain joins TRBV16 to TRBJ1-2; D remains ambiguous. This CDR3 is built from 13 residues. V was trimmed by 0 bases and J by 5 bases, leaving 7 bases between them. Germline CDR1 reads KGHSY; CDR2 reads FQNENV. The CDR3 reads CASSQSKGYGYTF. As DNA, the CDR3 is TGTGCCAGCAGCCAATCTAAGGGATATGGCTACACCTTC.

The chain links TRBV29-1 to TRBJ2-3, with 9 bases fitting TRBD1. The CDR3 length is 13 residues. V gave up 6 bases and J gave up 2 bases; unmatched junction bases: 3. Germline loops: CDR1 SQVTM, CDR2 ANQGSEA. This CDR3 reads CSVPQGATDTQYF. CDR3 nucleotides: TGCAGCGTCCCACAGGGGGCCACAGATACGCAGTATTTT.

The genes are TRBV7-3 and TRBJ2-5, with 9 bases that match TRBD2. CDR1 SGHTA and CDR2 FQGTGA come from the germline V gene. Trimming cost V 5 bases and J 1 base; bases outside gene matches: 8. The CDR3 consists of 16 residues. CDR3 protein: CASSPRAGGFQETQYF. CDR3 sequence (DNA): TGTGCCAGCAGCCCCCGAGCGGGGGGATTCCAAGAGACCCAGTACTTC.

The rearrangement joins TRBV5-1 to TRBJ1-1, with D uncertain. Trimming took 0 bases from V and 3 from J, leaving 9 bases between them. The germline V gene has CDR1 SGHRS and CDR2 YFSETQ. The CDR3 contains 14 residues. CDR3 sequence reads: CASSLGAAYTEAFF. For the CDR3, the DNA is TGCGCCAGCAGCTTGGGCGCAGCTTACACTGAAGCTTTCTTT.

The CDR3 sequence: CASSLASFSYEQYF. The CDR3 coding sequence is TGCGCCAGCAGCTTGGCCTCATTTTCCTACGAGCAGTACTTC. The chain couples TRBV5-1 to TRBJ2-7; D uncertain. V was pared by 0 bases and J by 1 base, with 8 bases between. The CDR3 extends over 14 amino acids. Germline values: CDR1 SGHRS, CDR2 YFSETQ.

This chain links TRBV7-3 with TRBJ2-7; D unresolved. Germline V lookup: CDR1 SGHTA, CDR2 FQGTGA. The V and J ends lost 0 bases and 1 base respectively, with 4 bases between them. CDR3 size: 13 residues. As DNA, the CDR3 is TGTGCCAGCAGCTTAACACGGTCCTACGAGCAGTACTTC. This translates into CASSLTRSYEQYF.

The chain couples TRBV11-2 to TRBJ1-5, with D hard to call. V was cut by 5 bases and J by 1 base, with 6 bases left in between. CDR1 is SGHAT, CDR2 FQNNGV, per germline. The CDR3 totals 13 residues. This chain's CDR3 is CASSRGSNQPQHF. Written as DNA, the CDR3 is TGTGCCAGCAGCCGCGGAAGCAATCAGCCCCAGCATTTT.

V and J are TRBV30 and TRBJ2-2; 7 nucleotides match TRBD2. V lost 4 bases, J lost 3 bases, and 5 bases stayed unmatched. Germline V gene lookup returns CDR1 GTSNPN and CDR2 SVGIG (reference sequence). This CDR3 is built from 14 residues. The CDR3 DNA sequence: TGTGCCTGGAAGAGGCTAGCGGACACCGGGGAGCTGTTTTTT. It yields the protein CAWKRLADTGELFF.

CDR3 sequence (DNA): TGTGCCAGCAGTGATAGAGGGGAGGGTGAGCAGTTCTTC. Translation: CASSDRGEGEQFF. The chain uses TRBV2 and TRBJ2-1; 7 bases are shared with TRBD2. Germline values: CDR1 SNHLY, CDR2 FYNNEI. The CDR3 is 13 amino acids. Trimming took 3 bases from V and 9 from J; bases not matched to a gene: 5.

The J gene is TRBJ2-5, the V gene TRBV7-9; 12 positions match TRBD2. The end of the DNA fits TRBJ2-7 better, so the J call may be wrong. Per the germline V gene, CDR1 is SEHNR and CDR2 is FQNEAQ (reference sequence). This CDR3 comprises 15 residues. Written as DNA, the CDR3 is TGTGCCAGCAGCCCGACTAGCGGGAGATCCTACGAGCAGTACTTC. Residues: CASSPTSGRSYEQYF.

The chain links TRBV6-5 to TRBJ2-5; D remains unclear. The germline gives CDR1 MNHEY, CDR2 SVGAGI. The CDR3 consists of 13 residues. Trimming pared 2 bases from V and 3 bases from J, leaving 7 bases between. The CDR3 here is CASSYTTKETQYF. The CDR3 nucleotides are TGTGCCAGCAGTTACACAACCAAAGAGACCCAGTACTTC.

This rearrangement joins TRBV12-5 to TRBJ2-7; D may correspond to TRBD1 or TRBD2 (6 bases each). Per the germline V gene, CDR1 is LGHNT and CDR2 is FRNRAP. The length of the CDR3 is 14 residues. Deletions cut 6 bases from V and 3 bases from J, with 15 bases between. Written as DNA, the CDR3 is TGTGCTAGTGGGAAGGGGGGATTCGGCTACGAGCAGTACTTC. Amino acids: CASGKGGFGYEQYF.

The V and J genes are TRBV7-3 and TRBJ2-7; 7 bases map to TRBD1. Germline assignment: CDR1 SGHTA and CDR2 FQGTGA. CDR3 size: 13 residues. V lost 1 base, J lost 3 bases, and 0 bases stayed unmatched. The DNA of the CDR3 is TGTGCCAGCAGCTTAAACAGGGGCTACGAGCAGTACTTC. Protein: CASSLNRGYEQYF.

This chain uses TRBV10-2 with TRBJ2-2; 8 nucleotides align to TRBD2. Germline CDR1 and CDR2: WSHSY and SAAADI. J lost 1 base, V lost 0 bases, and 4 bases had no gene match. This CDR3 comprises 17 residues. Written as DNA, the CDR3 is TGCGCCAGCAGTGAGTCCCCGCTAGCGGGGAACACCGGGGAGCTGTTTTTT. Amino acid sequence: CASSESPLAGNTGELFF.

The rearrangement uses TRBV2 and TRBJ2-1; TRBD2 aligns across 10 bases. CDR1 and CDR2 (germline): SNHLY, FYNNEI. The CDR3 sequence is 15 residues long. J lost 2 bases, V lost 6 bases, and 4 bases had no gene match. CDR3 loop: CASRVSGGAYNEQFF. DNA for the CDR3: TGTGCCAGCAGGGTCAGCGGGGGGGCCTACAATGAGCAGTTCTTC. Variable domain in full (rest from reference TRBV2 and TRBJ2-1): EPEVTQTPSHQVTQMGQEVILRCVPISNHLYFYWYRQILGQKVEFLVSFYNNEISEKSEIFDDQFSVERPDGSNFTLKIRSTKLEDSAMYFCASRVSGGAYNEQFFGPGTRLTVL.

The V gene is TRBV9, the J gene TRBJ2-5; D perhaps matches TRBD1 (6 bases). The ends were cut back, 0 bases at V and 1 base at J, with 7 bases in the middle. There are 14 residues in the CDR3. Per germline, CDR1 SGDLS and CDR2 YYNGEE. The CDR3: CASSVDRVQETQYF. CDR3 bases: TGTGCCAGCAGCGTAGACAGGGTCCAAGAGACCCAGTACTTC.

The gene calls are TRBV7-3 and TRBJ1-1; D unclear. CDR1 SGHTA and CDR2 FQGTGA come from the germline V gene. Trimming pared 2 bases from V and 1 base from J, leaving 5 bases between. There are 13 residues in the CDR3. CDR3 residues: CASSLFQNTEAFF. In nucleotides, the CDR3 is TGTGCCAGCAGCTTATTTCAGAACACTGAAGCTTTCTTT.

The DNA for the CDR3 is TGTGCCAGCAGGAAAGATGTGGGACAATGGACTAGCGGGGTTCTGAATGAGCAGTTCTTC. It translates to CASRKDVGQWTSGVLNEQFF. V gene TRBV7-6 combines with J gene TRBJ2-1; 12 positions match TRBD2. There are 20 residues in the CDR3. V shed 6 bases and J 7 bases; nucleotides not matched to a gene: 22. Germline V CDR1 and CDR2: SGHVS, FNYEAQ.